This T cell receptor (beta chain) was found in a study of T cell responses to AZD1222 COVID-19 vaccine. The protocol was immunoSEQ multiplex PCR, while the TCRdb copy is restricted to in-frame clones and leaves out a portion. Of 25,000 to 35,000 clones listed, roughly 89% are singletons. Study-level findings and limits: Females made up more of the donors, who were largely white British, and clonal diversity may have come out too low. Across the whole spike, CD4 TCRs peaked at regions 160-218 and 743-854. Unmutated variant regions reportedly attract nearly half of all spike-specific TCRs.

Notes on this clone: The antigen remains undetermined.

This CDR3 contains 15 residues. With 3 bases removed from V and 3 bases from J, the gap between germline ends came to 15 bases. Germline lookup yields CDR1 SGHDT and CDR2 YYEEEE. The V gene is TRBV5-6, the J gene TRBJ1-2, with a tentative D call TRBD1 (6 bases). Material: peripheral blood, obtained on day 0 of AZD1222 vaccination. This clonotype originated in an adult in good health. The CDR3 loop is CASSSTQGSDYGYTF. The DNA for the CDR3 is TGTGCCAGCAGCTCTACACAGGGTTCGGACTATGGCTACACCTTC.